The 9 T cell receptor beta chains below all came from one sample that was sequenced in a study of blood T cell repertoires in COVID-19. Generated by immunoSEQ multiplex PCR, the TCRdb table keeps only in-frame clones and is missing some. This table has about 100,000 clones, 87% appearing once. Sequencing was carried out using peripheral blood. The origin of the receptors is a man aged 25 to 40 in a cohort sampled during active COVID-19.

The rearrangement links TRBV3-1 (or the pseudogene TRBV3-2) to TRBJ1-4, with D unclear. V shed 4 bases and J shed 4 bases, with 22 bases lying between them. Germline assignment: CDR1 LGHDT and CDR2 YNNKEL (reference sequence). The CDR3 has 18 amino acids. CDR3 nucleotides: TGTGCCAGCAGCCTACTGGCCCAATCGCAGGCGTATAATGAAAAACTGTTTTTT. This translates into CASSLLAQSQAYNEKLFF.

The chain recombines TRBV6-5 with TRBJ1-3; D may be TRBD1 (5 bases). The ends were cut back, 11 bases at V and 0 bases at J, with 17 bases in the middle. The germline V gene has CDR1 MNHEY and CDR2 SVGAGI. The CDR3 runs 15 residues. The chain's CDR3 is CAGRTGHYSGNTIYF. As DNA, the CDR3 is TGTGCCGGGCGGACCGGACATTACTCTGGAAACACCATATATTTT.

This rearrangement joins TRBV4-3 to TRBJ2-3; 12 bases are a match to TRBD2. This CDR3 region has 17 residues. J was trimmed by 5 bases and V by 1 base; bases with no gene match: 7. The germline CDR1 and CDR2 sequences are LGHNA and YSLEER. The CDR3 nucleotides are TGCGCCAGCAGCCAAGGTCTAGCGGGGGGGCCCGGAGATACGCAGTATTTT. Residues: CASSQGLAGGPGDTQYF.

This chain links TRBV2 with TRBJ2-5; perhaps TRBD2 as D (6 bases). Germline CDR1 reads SNHLY; CDR2 reads FYNNEI. Deletions cut 8 bases from V and 0 bases from J, with 13 bases between. The CDR3 runs 14 residues. In nucleotides, the CDR3 is TGTGCCAGCCGGGGGTCGGGGAACCAAGAGACCCAGTACTTC. This gives the protein CASRGSGNQETQYF.

This clone was seen a few times. V is TRBV21-1 and J is TRBJ2-7; the table's D call, TRBD1, has no DNA check behind it. TRBV21-1 is marked as a pseudogene. CDR3 length: 14 amino acids. The CDR3 here is CASSIQGGSYEQYF. The CDR3 nucleotides are TGTGCCAGCAGCATCCAAGGGGGCAGCTACGAGCAGTACTTC.

CDR3 in DNA: TGTGCCAGCTCGGCCGGGACAGGGAATGAAAAACTGTTTTTT. Translated, it gives CASSAGTGNEKLFF. V and J are TRBV18 and TRBJ1-4, with TRBD1 identical over 9 bases. Germline V gene lookup returns CDR1 KGHSH and CDR2 LQKENI. The CDR3 loop spans 14 amino acids. Trimming removed 6 bases from V and 5 bases from J; junction bases left unmatched: 4.

The V gene is TRBV3-1 (or the pseudogene TRBV3-2), the J gene TRBJ2-7, with D perhaps matching TRBD2 (5 bases). The CDR3 is 14 amino acids. Trimming cost V 3 bases and J 0 bases, with 9 bases left between them. The germline V gene encodes CDR1 LGHDT and CDR2 YNNKEL (reference sequence). The CDR3 reads CASSHHGSSYEQYF. The CDR3, as DNA: TGTGCCAGCAGCCACCATGGGAGCTCCTACGAGCAGTACTTC.

The chain employs TRBV4-1 and TRBJ1-5; 10 bases are a match to TRBD1. Germline V lookup: CDR1 MGHRA, CDR2 YSYEKL. J was trimmed by 5 bases and V by 0 bases; bases with no gene match: 4. The CDR3 sequence is 16 residues long. The CDR3 here is CASSQDGQGVYQPQHF. The CDR3 nucleotides are TGCGCCAGCAGCCAAGATGGACAGGGGGTCTATCAGCCCCAGCATTTT.

This sequence joins TRBV19 and TRBJ1-5; 8 nucleotides match TRBD1. The CDR3 has 19 residues. Germline CDR1 LNHDA, CDR2 SQIVND (reference sequence). The V and J ends lost 0 bases and 1 base, in that order; junction bases with no gene match: 11. CDR3 sequence reads: CASSIDLYRTGTSNQPQHF. In DNA form, the CDR3 reads TGTGCCAGTAGTATAGATCTATACAGGACAGGGACCAGCAATCAGCCCCAGCATTTT.